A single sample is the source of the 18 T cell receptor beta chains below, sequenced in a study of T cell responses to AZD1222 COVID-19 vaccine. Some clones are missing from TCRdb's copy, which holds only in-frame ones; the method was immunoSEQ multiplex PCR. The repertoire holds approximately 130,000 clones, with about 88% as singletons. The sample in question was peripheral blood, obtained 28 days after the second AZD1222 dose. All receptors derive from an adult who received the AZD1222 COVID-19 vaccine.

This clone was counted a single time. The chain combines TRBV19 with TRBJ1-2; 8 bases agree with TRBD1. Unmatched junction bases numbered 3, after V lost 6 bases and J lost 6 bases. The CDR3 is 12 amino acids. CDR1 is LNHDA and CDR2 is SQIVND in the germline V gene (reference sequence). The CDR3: CASSDRGDGYTF. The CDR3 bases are TGTGCCAGTAGCGACAGGGGCGATGGCTACACCTTC.

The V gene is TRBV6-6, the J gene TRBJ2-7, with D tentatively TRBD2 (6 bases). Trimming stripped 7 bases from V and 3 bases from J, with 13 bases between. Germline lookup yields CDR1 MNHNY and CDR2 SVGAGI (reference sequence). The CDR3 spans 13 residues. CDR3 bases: TGTGCCAGCATCCCCTCGGGGGTCTACGAGCAGTACTTC. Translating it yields CASIPSGVYEQYF.

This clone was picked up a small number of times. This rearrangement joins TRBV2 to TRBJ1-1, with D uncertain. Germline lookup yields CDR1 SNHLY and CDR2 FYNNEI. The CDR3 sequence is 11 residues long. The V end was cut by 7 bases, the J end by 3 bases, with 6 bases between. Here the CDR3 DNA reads TGTGCCAGCAAGTGGGACACTGAAGCTTTCTTT. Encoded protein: CASKWDTEAFF. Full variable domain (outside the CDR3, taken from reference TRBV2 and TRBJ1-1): EPEVTQTPSHQVTQMGQEVILRCVPISNHLYFYWYRQILGQKVEFLVSFYNNEISEKSEIFDDQFSVERPDGSNFTLKIRSTKLEDSAMYFCASKWDTEAFFGQGTRLTVV.

CDR3 in DNA: TGTGCCAGCAGCTTAGTGGGGTCTAACTATGGCTACACCTTC. Its protein product is CASSLVGSNYGYTF. This chain uses TRBV13 with TRBJ1-2; no definite D call. Trimming left V 1 base short and J 0 bases short, with 6 bases between. CDR1 is PRHDT, CDR2 FYEKMQ, per germline (reference sequence). The CDR3 length is 14 residues.

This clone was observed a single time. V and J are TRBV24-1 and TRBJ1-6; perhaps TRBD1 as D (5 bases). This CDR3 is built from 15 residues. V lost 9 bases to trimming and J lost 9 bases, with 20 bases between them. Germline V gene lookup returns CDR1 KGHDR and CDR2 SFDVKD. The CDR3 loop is CATDRWGHRSSPLHF. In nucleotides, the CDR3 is TGTGCCACCGATCGATGGGGTCACAGGAGTTCACCCCTCCACTTT.

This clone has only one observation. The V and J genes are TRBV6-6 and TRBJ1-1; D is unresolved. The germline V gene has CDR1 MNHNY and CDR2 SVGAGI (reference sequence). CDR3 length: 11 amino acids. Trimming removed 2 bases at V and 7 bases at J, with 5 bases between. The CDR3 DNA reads TGTGCCAGCAGTTACGAACGTGAAGCTTTCTTT. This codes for CASSYEREAFF.

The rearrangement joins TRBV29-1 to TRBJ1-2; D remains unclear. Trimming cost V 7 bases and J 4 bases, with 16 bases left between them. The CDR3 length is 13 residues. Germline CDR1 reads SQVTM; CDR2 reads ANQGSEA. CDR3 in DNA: TGCAGCGGTTCAGAAGGGTTCCTCTATGGCTACACCTTC. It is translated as CSGSEGFLYGYTF.

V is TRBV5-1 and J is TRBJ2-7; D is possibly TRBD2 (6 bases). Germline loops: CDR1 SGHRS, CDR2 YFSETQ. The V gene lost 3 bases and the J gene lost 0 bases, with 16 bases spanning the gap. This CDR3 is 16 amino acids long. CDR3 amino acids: CASSYTPEGSSYEQYF. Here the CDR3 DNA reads TGCGCCAGCAGCTACACTCCGGAGGGGAGCTCCTACGAGCAGTACTTC.

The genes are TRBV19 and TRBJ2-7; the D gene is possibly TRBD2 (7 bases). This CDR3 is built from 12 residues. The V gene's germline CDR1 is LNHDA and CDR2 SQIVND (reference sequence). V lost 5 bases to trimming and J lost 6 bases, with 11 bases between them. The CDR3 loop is CASSPRGREQYF. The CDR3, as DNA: TGTGCCAGTAGTCCGCGGGGGCGCGAGCAGTACTTC.

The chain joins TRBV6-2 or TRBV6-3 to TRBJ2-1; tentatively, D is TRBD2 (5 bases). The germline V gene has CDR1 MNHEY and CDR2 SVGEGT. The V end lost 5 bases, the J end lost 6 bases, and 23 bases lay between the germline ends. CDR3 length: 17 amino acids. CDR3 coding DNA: TGTGCCAGCAGTCCCGGCGCGCGGGCGGGCTTGGGCAATGAGCAGTTCTTC. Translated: CASSPGARAGLGNEQFF.

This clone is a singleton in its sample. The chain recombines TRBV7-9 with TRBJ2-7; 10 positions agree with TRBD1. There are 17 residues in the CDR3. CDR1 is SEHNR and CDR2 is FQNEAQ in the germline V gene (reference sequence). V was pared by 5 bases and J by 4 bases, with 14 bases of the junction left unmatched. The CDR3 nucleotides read TGTGCCAGCAGCCCCCGACGTACCGGGACAGGGGTTTACGAGCAGTACTTC. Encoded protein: CASSPRRTGTGVYEQYF. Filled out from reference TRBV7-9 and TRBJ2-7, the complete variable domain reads DTGVSQNPRHKITKRGQNVTFRCDPISEHNRLYWYRQTLGQGPEFLTYFQNEAQLEKSRLLSDRFSAERPKGSFSTLEIQRTEQGDSAMYLCASSPRRTGTGVYEQYFGPGTRLTVT.

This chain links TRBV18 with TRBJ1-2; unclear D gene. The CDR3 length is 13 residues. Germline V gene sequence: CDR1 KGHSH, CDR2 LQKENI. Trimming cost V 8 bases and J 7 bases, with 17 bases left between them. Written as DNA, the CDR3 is TGTGCCAGCGCAGTGGACGTTCGATCTGGCTACACCTTC. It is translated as CASAVDVRSGYTF.

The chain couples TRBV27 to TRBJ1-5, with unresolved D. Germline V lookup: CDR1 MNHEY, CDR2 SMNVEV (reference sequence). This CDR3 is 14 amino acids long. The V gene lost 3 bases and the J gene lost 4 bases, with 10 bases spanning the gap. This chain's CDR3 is CASSFGGFNQPQHF. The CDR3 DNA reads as TGTGCCAGCAGTTTCGGAGGGTTTAATCAGCCCCAGCATTTT.

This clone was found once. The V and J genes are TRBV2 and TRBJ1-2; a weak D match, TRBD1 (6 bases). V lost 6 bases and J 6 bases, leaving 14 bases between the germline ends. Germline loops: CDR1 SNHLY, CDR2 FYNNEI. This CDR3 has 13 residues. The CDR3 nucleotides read TGTGCCAGCAGGCGACAGGCCCCCGATGGCTACACCTTC. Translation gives CASRRQAPDGYTF.

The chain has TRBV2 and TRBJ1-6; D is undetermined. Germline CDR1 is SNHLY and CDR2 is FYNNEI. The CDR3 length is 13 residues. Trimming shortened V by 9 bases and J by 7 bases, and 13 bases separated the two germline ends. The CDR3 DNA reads TGTGCCAGTCGGGCCCTTGGGAATTCACCCCTCCACTTT. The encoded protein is CASRALGNSPLHF.

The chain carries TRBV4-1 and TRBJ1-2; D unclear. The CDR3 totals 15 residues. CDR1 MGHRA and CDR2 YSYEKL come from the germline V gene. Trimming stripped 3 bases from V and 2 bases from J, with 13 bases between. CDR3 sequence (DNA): TGCGCCAGCAGCCACCCCCTCCTCGGCAACTATGGCTACACCTTC. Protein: CASSHPLLGNYGYTF.

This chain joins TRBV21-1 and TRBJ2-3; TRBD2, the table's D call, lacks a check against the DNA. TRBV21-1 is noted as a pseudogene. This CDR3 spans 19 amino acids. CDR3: CASSKKPGLAWIGTDTQYF. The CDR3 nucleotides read TGTGCCAGCAGCAAAAAGCCGGGACTAGCGTGGATTGGGACAGATACGCAGTATTTT.

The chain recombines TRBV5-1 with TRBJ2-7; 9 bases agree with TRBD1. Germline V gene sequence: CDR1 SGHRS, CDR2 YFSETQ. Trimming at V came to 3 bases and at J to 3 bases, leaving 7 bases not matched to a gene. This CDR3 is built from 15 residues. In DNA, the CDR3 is TGCGCCAGCAGCTCAGCGACAGGGGGTATCTACGAGCAGTACTTC. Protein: CASSSATGGIYEQYF. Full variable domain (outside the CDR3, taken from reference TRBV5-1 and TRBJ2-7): KAGVTQTPRYLIKTRGQQVTLSCSPISGHRSVSWYQQTPGQGLQFLFEYFSETQRNKGNFPGRFSGRQFSNSRSEMNVSTLELGDSALYLCASSSATGGIYEQYFGPGTRLTVT.